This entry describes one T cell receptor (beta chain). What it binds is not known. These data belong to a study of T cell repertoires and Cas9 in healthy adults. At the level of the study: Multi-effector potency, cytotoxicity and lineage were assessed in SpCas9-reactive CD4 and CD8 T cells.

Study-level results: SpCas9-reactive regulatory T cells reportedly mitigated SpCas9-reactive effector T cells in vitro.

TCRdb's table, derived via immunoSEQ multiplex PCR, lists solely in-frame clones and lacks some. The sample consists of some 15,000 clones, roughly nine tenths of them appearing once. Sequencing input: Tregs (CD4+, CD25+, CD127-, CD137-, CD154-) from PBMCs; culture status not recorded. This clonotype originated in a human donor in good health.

In DNA form, the CDR3 reads TGTGCCAGCAGTTTATTGAGGGGGCCAGATACGCAGTATTTT. It specifies CASSLLRGPDTQYF. The chain recombines TRBV28 with TRBJ2-3; 7 positions match TRBD1. CDR1 is MDHEN and CDR2 is SYDVKM in the germline V gene. The V and J ends lost 1 base and 4 bases, in that order; junction bases with no gene match: 2. The CDR3 is made up of 14 amino acids.